This TCR beta chain appears in the sequencing data of a study of cytomegalovirus exposure and HLA in healthy donors. Findings of the study overall: Later work found that TCR association rates differed between HLA loci; DRB1 had the most and HLA-C the fewest. Exclusion applied to some V segments, including TRBV6-2 and TRBV6-3, as they were indistinguishable.

PCR used 60 Vbeta primers and 13 Jbeta primers. Using immunoSEQ multiplex PCR, the repertoire was profiled, and TCRdb retains in-frame clones only, with some absent. The sample consists of around 110,000 clones, under 80% of them appearing once. In the case of this clone: The target antigen is unknown.

CDR1 is SGHTA, CDR2 FQGTGA, per germline. Deletions cut 0 bases from V and 0 bases from J, with 9 bases between. This CDR3 comprises 16 residues. The rearrangement uses TRBV7-3 and TRBJ2-1; D not certain. The sequence came from a woman between 40 and 50 years old in good health and CMV-seropositive. The sample taken for sequencing was PBMCs. CDR3 in amino acids: CASSLTSRSSYNEQFF. The CDR3 DNA reads TGTGCCAGCAGCTTAACTTCTCGGAGCTCCTACAATGAGCAGTTCTTC.